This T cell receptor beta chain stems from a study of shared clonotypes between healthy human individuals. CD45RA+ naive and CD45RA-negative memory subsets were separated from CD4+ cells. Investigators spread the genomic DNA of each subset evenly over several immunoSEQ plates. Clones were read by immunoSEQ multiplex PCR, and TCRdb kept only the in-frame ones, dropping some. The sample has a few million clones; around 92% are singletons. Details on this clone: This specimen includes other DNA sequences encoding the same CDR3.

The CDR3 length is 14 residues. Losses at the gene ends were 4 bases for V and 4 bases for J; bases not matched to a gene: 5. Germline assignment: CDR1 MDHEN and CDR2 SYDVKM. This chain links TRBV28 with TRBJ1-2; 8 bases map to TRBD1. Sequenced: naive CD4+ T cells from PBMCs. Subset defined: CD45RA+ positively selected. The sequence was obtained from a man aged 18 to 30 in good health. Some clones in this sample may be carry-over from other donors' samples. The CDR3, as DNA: TGTGCCAGCAGTTCGGGACAGGCTACCTATGGCTACACCTTC. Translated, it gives CASSSGQATYGYTF.